Listed below are T cell receptor beta chains from one sample, sequenced in a study of control samples from healthy donors and cancer patients. Data came from immunoSEQ multiplex PCR; TCRdb stores just in-frame clones and leaves some out. The sample records 120,000 to 150,000 clones, approximately 92% being singletons. Sequencing input: blood. The source of these receptors is a man younger than 40 in good health. CDR3s include the opening cysteine and the closing phenylalanine or tryptophan. A D gene is named only where the DNA matches it firmly.

V	D	J	CDR3
TRBV9	TRBD2	TRBJ2-1	CASSARLANEQFF
TRBV15	TRBD2	TRBJ2-5	CATSRDLAGVGVGAQYF
TRBV4-1	.	TRBJ1-1	CASSQQQGGRTEAFF
TRBV7-6	TRBD2	TRBJ2-3	CASSRKTGTSGRRDTQYF
TRBV2	.	TRBJ1-1	CASSQNRADTEAFF
TRBV28	.	TRBJ1-2	CAGGGSGVGYGYTF
TRBV7-9	.	TRBJ2-1	CASKLGGQSYNEQFF
TRBV9	.	TRBJ1-1	CASSTTGSEGTEAFF
TRBV4-1	.	TRBJ2-1	CASSQEGTRSEQFF
TRBV27	.	TRBJ1-4	CASSFRVGGYEKLFF
TRBV30	.	TRBJ2-3	CAWSVQDTQYF
TRBV9	.	TRBJ2-2	CASSVSGGNTGELFF
TRBV6-1	.	TRBJ2-5	CASSEGVGETQYF
TRBV7-9	.	TRBJ1-1	CASSLRGGIGEAFF
TRBV2	.	TRBJ1-4	CASNQGRTNEKLFF
TRBV30	.	TRBJ1-3	CAWSAASGNTIYF
TRBV5-5	.	TRBJ2-5	CASSLLPGELVTQTQYF
TRBV19	.	TRBJ1-1	CASRKRGANTEAFF